This is a list of T cell receptor beta chains from one sample in a study of blood T cell repertoires in COVID-19. Libraries were prepared by immunoSEQ multiplex PCR; TCRdb keeps only in-frame clonotypes and omits some of them. Of hundreds of thousands of clones in the sample, 65% to 85% were seen once. Specimen: peripheral blood. The receptors shown here come from a woman aged 50 to 60 with acute or convalescent COVID-19. Both conserved end residues are part of each CDR3. Fields, in order: clone size, V gene, J gene, D gene, CDR3 DNA, CDR3 protein. D genes are given only for firm matches. Size is stated for part of the rows, as once, few or many counts, or as a class when the clone is expanded.

>-|TRBV7-7|TRBJ2-3|-
TGTGCCAGCAGCTTAAGGGTAGCGGCCACAGATACGCAGTATTTT
CASSLRVAATDTQYF
>-|TRBV29-1|TRBJ2-7|TRBD1
TGCAGCGGGTCGGGACAGGGGGCCAACGAGCAGTACTTC
CSGSGQGANEQYF
>-|TRBV6-5|TRBJ2-1|TRBD2
TGTGCCAGCACGACGGGGGGAGAGCAGTTCTTC
CASTTGGEQFF
>-|TRBV5-1|TRBJ2-1|-
TGCGCCAGCAGCGCCAACCCGGGACTTACTTACAATGAGCAGTTCTTC
CASSANPGLTYNEQFF
>-|TRBV27|TRBJ2-5|TRBD2
TGTGCCAGCTGGGCGACGGGAGGGGGAGAGACCCAGTACTTC
CASWATGGGETQYF
>-|TRBV29-1|TRBJ2-3|-
TGCAGCGTAGACTCGACAGATACGCAGTATTTT
CSVDSTDTQYF
>-|TRBV30|TRBJ2-2|TRBD1
TGTGCCCTCCGGACAGGGCAAACCGGGGAGCTGTTTTTT
CALRTGQTGELFF
>-|TRBV6-2/TRBV6-3|TRBJ2-1|TRBD2
TGTGCCAGCAGCAGGACTAGCGGGAGGCCCTTCTCCTACAATGAGCAGTTCTTC
CASSRTSGRPFSYNEQFF
>-|TRBV28|TRBJ1-1|-
TGTGCCAGCAGTCGCGAACTGAGGGCTTTCTTT
CASSRELRAFF
>-|TRBV20-1|TRBJ2-7|-
TGCAGTGCTAGTGGCACAATCTACGAGCAGTACTTC
CSASGTIYEQYF
>-|TRBV11-2|TRBJ2-2|TRBD2
TGTGCCAGCAGCCTAGCGGGAGGACGGGGGACCGGGGAGCTGTTTTTT
CASSLAGGRGTGELFF
>few|TRBV10-2|TRBJ2-3|-
TGCGCCACCCGGGCGGGCGGTGACACAGATACGCAGTATTTT
CATRAGGDTDTQYF
>-|TRBV13|TRBJ2-3|TRBD2
TGTGCCAGCAGCTTATCCCTAGCGGGAGTTCTTCGCGGTGGTCCTAGCACAGATACGCAGTATTTT
CASSLSLAGVLRGGPSTDTQYF
>-|TRBV6-6|TRBJ1-3|-
TGTGCCAGCAGTTTGACTCCCCCTTTCTCTGGAAACACCATATATTTT
CASSLTPPFSGNTIYF
>-|TRBV27|TRBJ1-4|-
TGTGCCAGCAGTTTAATACGGGGGGCACAAGAAAAACTGTTTTTT
CASSLIRGAQEKLFF
>-|TRBV5-4|TRBJ2-2|TRBD2
TGTGCCAGCAGCTTGGTGGCGGGAGTAACCGGGGAGCTGTTTTTT
CASSLVAGVTGELFF
>-|TRBV19|TRBJ2-1|-
TGTGCCAGTAGTCCAAGGGGGGGGGAGAGGTACAATGAGCAGTTCTTC
CASSPRGGERYNEQFF
>-|TRBV3-1/TRBV3-2|TRBJ1-2|-
TGTGCCAGCAGCCAAGATCACAGGGGCTACACCTTC
CASSQDHRGYTF
>once|TRBV18|TRBJ2-3|-
TGTGCCAGCTCACCGCCAGGAGATACGCAGTATTTT
CASSPPGDTQYF
>-|TRBV7-2|TRBJ2-1|-
TGTGCCAGCAGCTTAGTGGTCGGGTCCTACAATGAGCAGTTCTTC
CASSLVVGSYNEQFF
>once|TRBV19|TRBJ1-4|-
TGTGCCAGTAGTATAGTACCAACAGGAGTAACTAATGAAAAACTGTTTTTT
CASSIVPTGVTNEKLFF
>-|TRBV7-2|TRBJ2-7|-
TGTGCCAGCAGCTTAACGATAGCGCGCTCGAGCTCCTACGAGCAGTACTTC
CASSLTIARSSSYEQYF
>-|TRBV27|TRBJ1-5|-
TGTGCCAGCAGTCCGCGGGACCTCTATCAGCCCCAGCATTTT
CASSPRDLYQPQHF
>-|TRBV10-3|TRBJ2-1|TRBD2
TGTGCCATCAGTGAGGGCGGGAGCGGCTTCTTC
CAISEGGSGFF
>-|TRBV7-2|TRBJ2-5|-
TGTGCCAGCAGCGTATCACTCGGTGGCGGCGAGGCCGGGGAGACCCAGTACTTC
CASSVSLGGGEAGETQYF
>-|TRBV6-2/TRBV6-3|TRBJ2-5|TRBD1
TGTGCCAGCAGTTACCCCGGGACAGGGCGAGAGACCCAGTACTTC
CASSYPGTGRETQYF
>-|TRBV30|TRBJ1-1|-
TGTGCCTGGACGATAGCATGCGTTTTGGGCGGGGAGAACACTGAAGCTTTCTTT
CAWTIACVLGGENTEAFF